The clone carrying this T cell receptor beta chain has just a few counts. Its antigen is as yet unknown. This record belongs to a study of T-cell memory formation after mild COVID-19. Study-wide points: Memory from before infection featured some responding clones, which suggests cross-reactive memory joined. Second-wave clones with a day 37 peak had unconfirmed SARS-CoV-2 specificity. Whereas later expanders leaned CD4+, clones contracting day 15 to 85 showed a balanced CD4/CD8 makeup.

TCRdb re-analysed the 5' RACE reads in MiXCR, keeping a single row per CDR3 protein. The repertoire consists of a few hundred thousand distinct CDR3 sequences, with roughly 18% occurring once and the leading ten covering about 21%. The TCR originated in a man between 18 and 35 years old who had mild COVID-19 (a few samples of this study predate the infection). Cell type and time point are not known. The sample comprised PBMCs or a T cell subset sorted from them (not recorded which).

The CDR3 sequence: CAISPRDRGQDTQYF. The CDR3 nucleotides are TGTGCCATCAGCCCCCGGGACAGGGGGCAGGATACGCAGTATTTT. This sequence joins TRBV10-3 and TRBJ2-3; 12 bases align to TRBD1. This CDR3 has 15 residues. J lost 6 bases, V lost 6 bases, and 7 bases had no gene match. CDR1 is ENHRY, CDR2 SYGVKD, per germline.